This TCR beta chain appears in the sequencing data of a study of cytomegalovirus exposure and HLA in healthy donors. The PCR ran on 60 Vbeta and 13 Jbeta primers. TCRdb's copy holds only in-frame clones and misses some; the assay was immunoSEQ multiplex PCR. Among some 150,000 clones listed, 71% were seen once. This CDR3 is 12 amino acids long. Germline CDR1 SNHLY, CDR2 FYNNEI. Trimming cost V 7 bases and J 5 bases, with 11 bases left between them. This sequence was found in a woman aged 25 to 39 in good health and CMV-seronegative. The chain joins TRBV2 to TRBJ1-1; D call uncertain. Sequenced material: PBMCs. CDR3 nucleotide sequence: TGTGCCAGCATAGAGGGAGGAACTGAAGCTTTCTTT. Its protein product is CASIEGGTEAFF.